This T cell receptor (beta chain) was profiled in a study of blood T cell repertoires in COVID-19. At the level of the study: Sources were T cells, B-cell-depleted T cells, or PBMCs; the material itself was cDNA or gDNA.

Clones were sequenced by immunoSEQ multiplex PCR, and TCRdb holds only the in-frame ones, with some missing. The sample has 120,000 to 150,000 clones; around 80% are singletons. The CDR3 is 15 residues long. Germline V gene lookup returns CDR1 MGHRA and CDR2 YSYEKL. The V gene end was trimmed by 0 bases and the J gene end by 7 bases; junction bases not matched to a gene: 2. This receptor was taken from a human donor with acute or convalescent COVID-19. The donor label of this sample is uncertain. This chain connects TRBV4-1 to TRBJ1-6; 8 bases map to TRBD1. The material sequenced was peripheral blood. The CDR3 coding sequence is TGCGCCAGCAGCCAAGATCGGACAGGGAATTCACCCCTCCACTTT. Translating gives CASSQDRTGNSPLHF.